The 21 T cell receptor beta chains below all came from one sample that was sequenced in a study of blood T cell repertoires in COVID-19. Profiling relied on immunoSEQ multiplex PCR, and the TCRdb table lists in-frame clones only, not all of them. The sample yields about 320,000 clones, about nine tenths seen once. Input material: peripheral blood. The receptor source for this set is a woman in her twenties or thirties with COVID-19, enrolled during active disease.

The CDR3 DNA follows: TGTGCCAGCAGCACTAGATCAGGGACAGGCTACACCTTC. Translation: CASSTRSGTGYTF. The J gene is TRBJ1-2, the V gene TRBV13, with D perhaps TRBD1 (6 bases). The CDR3 spans 13 residues. Trimming stripped 5 bases from V and 8 bases from J, with 15 bases between. CDR1 is PRHDT and CDR2 is FYEKMQ in the germline V gene (reference sequence).

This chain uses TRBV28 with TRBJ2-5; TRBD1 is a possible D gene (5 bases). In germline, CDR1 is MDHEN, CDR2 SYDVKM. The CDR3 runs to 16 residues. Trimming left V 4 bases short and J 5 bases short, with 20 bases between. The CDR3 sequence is CASSYGIGDSVETQYF. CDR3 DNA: TGTGCCAGCAGTTATGGGATAGGGGATTCTGTGGAGACCCAGTACTTC.

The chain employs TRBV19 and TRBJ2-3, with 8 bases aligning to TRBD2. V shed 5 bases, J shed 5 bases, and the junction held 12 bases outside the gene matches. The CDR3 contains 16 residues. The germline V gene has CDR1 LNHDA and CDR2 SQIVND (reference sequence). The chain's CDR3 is CASSPLKRGRIDTQYF. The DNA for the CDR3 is TGTGCCAGTAGTCCCCTCAAGCGGGGGCGGATAGATACGCAGTATTTT.

CDR3 protein: CASSPLRQHSNYGYTF. The CDR3 DNA is TGTGCCAGCAGTCCATTGAGGCAGCACTCTAACTATGGCTACACCTTC. The chain has TRBV7-9 and TRBJ1-2, with D unresolved. Per the germline V gene, CDR1 is SEHNR and CDR2 is FQNEAQ (reference sequence). Trimming removed 6 bases at V and 0 bases at J, with 17 bases between. The CDR3 totals 16 residues.

CDR3 loop: CASSFLGNTGELFF. CDR3 nucleotides: TGCGCCAGCAGCTTCCTAGGGAACACCGGGGAGCTGTTTTTT. V and J are TRBV5-1 and TRBJ2-2, with D uncertain. From germline, CDR1 is SGHRS and CDR2 YFSETQ. This CDR3 contains 14 residues. Trimming removed 2 bases from V and 1 base from J, with 6 bases in between. Variable domain in full (rest from reference TRBV5-1 and TRBJ2-2): KAGVTQTPRYLIKTRGQQVTLSCSPISGHRSVSWYQQTPGQGLQFLFEYFSETQRNKGNFPGRFSGRQFSNSRSEMNVSTLELGDSALYLCASSFLGNTGELFFGEGSRLTVL.

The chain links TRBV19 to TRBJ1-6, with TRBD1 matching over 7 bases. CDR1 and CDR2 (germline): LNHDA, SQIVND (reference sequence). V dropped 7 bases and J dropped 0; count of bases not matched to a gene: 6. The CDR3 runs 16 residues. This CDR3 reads CASTGTANSYNSPLHF. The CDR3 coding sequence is TGTGCCAGTACTGGGACAGCCAACTCCTATAATTCACCCCTCCACTTT.

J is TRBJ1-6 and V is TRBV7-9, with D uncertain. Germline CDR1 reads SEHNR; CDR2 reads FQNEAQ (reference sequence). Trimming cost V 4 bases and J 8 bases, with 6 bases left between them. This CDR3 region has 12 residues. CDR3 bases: TGTGCCAGCAGCTGGGCCGATTCACCCCTCCACTTT. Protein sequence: CASSWADSPLHF.

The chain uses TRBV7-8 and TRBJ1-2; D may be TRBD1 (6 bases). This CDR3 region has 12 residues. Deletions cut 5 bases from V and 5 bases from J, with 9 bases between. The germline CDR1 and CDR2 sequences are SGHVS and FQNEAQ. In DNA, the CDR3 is TGTGCCAGCAGCCTCGGACAGTATGGCTACACCTTC. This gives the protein CASSLGQYGYTF.

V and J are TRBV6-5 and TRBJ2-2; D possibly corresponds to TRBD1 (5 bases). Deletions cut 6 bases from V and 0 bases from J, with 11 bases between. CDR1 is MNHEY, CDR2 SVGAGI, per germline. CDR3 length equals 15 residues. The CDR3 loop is CASSRLTANTGELFF. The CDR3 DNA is TGTGCCAGCAGCCGCCTGACAGCGAACACCGGGGAGCTGTTTTTT.

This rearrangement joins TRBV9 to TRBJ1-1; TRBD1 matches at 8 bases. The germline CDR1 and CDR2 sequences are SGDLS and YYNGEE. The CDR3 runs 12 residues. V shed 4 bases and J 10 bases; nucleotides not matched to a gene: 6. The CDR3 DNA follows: TGTGCCAGCAGCCCGGACAGGGACTCAGCTTTCTTT. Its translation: CASSPDRDSAFF.

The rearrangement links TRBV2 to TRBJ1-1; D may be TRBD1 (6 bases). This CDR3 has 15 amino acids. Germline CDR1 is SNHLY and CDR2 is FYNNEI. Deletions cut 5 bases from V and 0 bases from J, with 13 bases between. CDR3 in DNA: TGTGCCAGCAGTTGGACAGATAAGTTGAACACTGAAGCTTTCTTT. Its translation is CASSWTDKLNTEAFF.

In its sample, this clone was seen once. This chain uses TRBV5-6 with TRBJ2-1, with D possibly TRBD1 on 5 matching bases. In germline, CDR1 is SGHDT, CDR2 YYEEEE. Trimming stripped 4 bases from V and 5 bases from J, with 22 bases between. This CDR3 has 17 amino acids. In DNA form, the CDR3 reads TGTGCCAGCAGCACCCTGGGGCCTCTTGGATCTCACAATGAGCAGTTCTTC. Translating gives CASSTLGPLGSHNEQFF.

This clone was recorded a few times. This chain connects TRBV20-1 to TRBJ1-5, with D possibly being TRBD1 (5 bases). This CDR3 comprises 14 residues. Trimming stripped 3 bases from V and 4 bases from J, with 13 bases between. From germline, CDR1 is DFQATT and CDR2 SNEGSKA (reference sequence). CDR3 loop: CSASFPGGNQPQHF. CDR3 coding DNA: TGCAGTGCTAGTTTCCCCGGGGGAAATCAGCCCCAGCATTTT.

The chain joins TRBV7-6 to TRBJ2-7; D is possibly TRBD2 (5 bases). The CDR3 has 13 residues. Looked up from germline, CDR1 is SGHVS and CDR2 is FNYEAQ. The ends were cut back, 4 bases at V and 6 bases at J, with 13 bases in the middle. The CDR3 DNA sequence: TGTGCCAGCAGCTCCGCGGGCCCTCTCGAGCAGTACTTC. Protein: CASSSAGPLEQYF.

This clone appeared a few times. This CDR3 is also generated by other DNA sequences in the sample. The CDR3: CASILGALTGGAGELFF. The CDR3 DNA reads TGTGCCAGCATCCTGGGGGCTTTGACAGGGGGTGCCGGGGAGCTGTTTTTT. The chain is built from TRBV2 and TRBJ2-2, with 9 bases that match TRBD1. The CDR3 sequence is 17 residues long. The junction had 15 bases not matched to a gene; V was cut back by 7 bases and J by 6 bases. The V gene's germline CDR1 is SNHLY and CDR2 FYNNEI.

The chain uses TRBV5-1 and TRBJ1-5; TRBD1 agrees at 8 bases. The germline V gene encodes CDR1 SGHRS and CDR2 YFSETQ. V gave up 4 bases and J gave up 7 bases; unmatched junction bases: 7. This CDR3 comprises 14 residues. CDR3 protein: CASSPTGEGQPQHF. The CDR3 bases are TGCGCCAGCAGCCCGACAGGGGAAGGACAGCCCCAGCATTTT.

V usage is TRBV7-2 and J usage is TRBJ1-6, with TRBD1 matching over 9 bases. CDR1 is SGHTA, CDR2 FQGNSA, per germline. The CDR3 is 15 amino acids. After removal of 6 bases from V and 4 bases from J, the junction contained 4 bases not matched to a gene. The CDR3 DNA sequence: TGTGCCAGCAGGTTGGGACAGGGATATAATTCACCCCTCCACTTT. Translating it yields CASRLGQGYNSPLHF.

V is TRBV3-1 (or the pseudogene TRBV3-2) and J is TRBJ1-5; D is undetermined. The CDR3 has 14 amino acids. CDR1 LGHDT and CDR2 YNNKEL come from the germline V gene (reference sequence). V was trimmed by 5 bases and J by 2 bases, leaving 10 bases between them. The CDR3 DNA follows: TGTGCCAGCAGCGTCGCCGGGGGCAATCAGCCCCAGCATTTT. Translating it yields CASSVAGGNQPQHF.

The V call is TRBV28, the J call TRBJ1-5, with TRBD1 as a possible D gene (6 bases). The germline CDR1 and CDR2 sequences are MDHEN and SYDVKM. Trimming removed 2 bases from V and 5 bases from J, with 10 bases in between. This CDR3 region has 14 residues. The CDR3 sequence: CASSLRGSYQPQHF. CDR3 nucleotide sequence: TGTGCCAGCAGTTTAAGGGGGTCCTATCAGCCCCAGCATTTT.

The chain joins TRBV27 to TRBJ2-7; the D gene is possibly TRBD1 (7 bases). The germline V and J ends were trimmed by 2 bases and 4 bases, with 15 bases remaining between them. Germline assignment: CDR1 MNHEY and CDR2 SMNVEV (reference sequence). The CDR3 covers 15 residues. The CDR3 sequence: CASSLAGGQRYEQYF. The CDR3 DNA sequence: TGTGCCAGCAGTTTAGCAGGGGGGCAAAGATACGAGCAGTACTTC.

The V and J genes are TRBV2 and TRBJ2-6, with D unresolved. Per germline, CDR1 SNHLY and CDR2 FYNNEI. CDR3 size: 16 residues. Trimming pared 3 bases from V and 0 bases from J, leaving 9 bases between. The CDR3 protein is CASSDSYSSGANVLTF. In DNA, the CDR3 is TGTGCCAGCAGTGATAGTTATAGCTCTGGGGCCAACGTCCTGACTTTC.